This T cell receptor (beta chain) emerged from a study of vaccination effects on CD4 cells after COVID-19 (dated by TCRdb to between 2021 and 2024). About the study as a whole: Post-vaccine samples across the study were collected a median of 72 days after the second dose, with a range of 14 to 241. In the study, cultures from other donors were sequenced using the Oncomine TCR Beta short-read assay on an Illumina iSeq 100. SARS-CoV-2 spike-specific CD4+ TCR repertoires were compared before and after mRNA vaccination in COVID-19 convalescent patients and in infection-naive vaccine recipients. The full study included some eleven COVID-19 convalescent patients and several SARS-CoV-2-naive healthy vaccine recipients. General findings and caveats noted by the study authors: Both infection-induced and vaccine-induced clones contracted markedly at late post-vaccination timepoints, which is consistent with waning T cell responses. In healthy vaccine recipients, vaccine-induced clones were almost all SARS-CoV-2 mono-reactive, with only 1 of 255 cross-reactive with common cold coronaviruses. The study was limited by a small number of convalescent patients, and early post-infection timepoints were lacking.

In the ViraFEST assay, PBMC were stimulated with viral peptide pools, and TCR sequencing was then used to find antigen-specific CD4+ T cell clonotypes based on their expansion. After 10 to 11 days of culture, CD4+ T cells were isolated with the EasySep CD4+ T cell isolation kit. Each participant got two doses of an mRNA SARS-CoV-2 vaccine, either BNT162b2 or mRNA-1273. None of the healthy vaccine recipients had a prior SARS-CoV-2 infection, which was confirmed by nucleocapsid antibody tests that came back negative both before and after vaccination. Each well held around 2 million PBMC cultured in IMDM containing roughly 4.9% human AB serum, 9.5 to 10 IU/ml IL-2 and gentamicin, along with around 9.4 ug/ml peptides. On days 3 and 7, half of the culture medium was replaced with fresh IL-2-containing medium. Each peptide stimulation condition was cultured in triplicate wells unless otherwise noted. PBMC were separated from whole blood using Ficoll-Paque Plus gradient centrifugation and were then either cryopreserved at -140C or used fresh. The spike proteins of SARS-CoV-2 and of the common cold coronaviruses HCoV-NL63, HCoV-OC43 and HCoV-229E were spanned by overlapping peptide pools. The QIAamp micro DNA kit was used to extract genomic DNA from the cultured CD4+ T cells.

Library creation used the immunoSEQ multiplex PCR assay. DNA from the cultured and isolated CD4+ T cells underwent TCR beta CDR3 sequencing. The original methods were these. Non-productive TCR sequences were discarded, and reads were trimmed to the CDR3 region, with only CDR3s of 7 or more amino acids retained. Antigen-specific clonotypes were identified using the MANAFEST web app by comparison of expansion in peptide wells against reference cultures. To be called positive, a clone needed expansion at FDR<0.05 compared with the reference and with all other wells, an odds ratio greater than 5, and a frequency greater than 0.1% in two replicate wells. A clonotype was defined as cross-reactive if the clonotype was significantly expanded both in SARS-CoV-2 spike wells and in at least one common cold coronavirus spike condition. CDR3 similarity was assessed by Levenshtein distance using the stringdist R package, and unrooted trees were constructed with ape in R 3.6.1. What TCRdb holds here is the immuneACCESS table cut down to in-frame rearrangements. Part of the clones is not present; checked against another copy, under half of the missing clones reflect an unresolved V gene, and the others are unexplained. V and J calls and clone size are those listed in that table; D and trimming were worked out from the DNA. Counted in this sample were 20,000 to 25,000 clones; 73% of them appeared once. Over 7.5% of the sample belongs to the ten largest clones.

As concerns this clone: Its target antigen remains unknown. No qualities accompany the bases; no much larger clone lies one base away.

In the germline V gene (reference sequence), CDR1 corresponds to PRHDT and CDR2 to FYEKMQ. V is clipped by 8 bases and J by 12 bases, and the sequence between their germline boundaries is 22 bases long. CDR3 length: 14 amino acids, cysteine to phenylalanine. The retained sequence is limited to the CDR3, 42 bases, with the frame set at the first base. The source is a human donor who received a COVID-19 vaccine. The sequence joins TRBV13 to TRBJ1-4; TRBD1 might be the D gene, on 5 matching bases. The source was CD4+ T cells from PBMCs cultured with SARS-CoV-2 spike peptides, collected after COVID-19 vaccination. What this sample's cell subset or site label stands for: SARS-CoV-2 spike overlapping peptide pool stimulation. At the DNA level, the sequence is TGTGCCAGCGGTCTGTTGGGGGGGAGTTCGGAACTGTTTTTT. Its product reads: CASGLLGGSSELFF.